Below, 26 T cell receptor beta chains from the same sample are listed, as sequenced in a study of shared clonotypes between healthy human individuals (dated by TCRdb to 2019 to 2021). For the CD8 naive samples, CD45RO-negative cells were positively selected for CCR7, yielding a CD45RA+CCR7+ population from which TemRA cells were excluded. Library preparation was by the immunoSEQ multiplex PCR assay. The source is immuneACCESS, and TCRdb retained only in-frame sequences with V and J called. Part of the clones is not carried over; for the studies checked, unresolved V genes explain less than half of this, and the remainder is unexplained. This sample comprises about 2.1 million clones, 90% to 95% of them detected only once. The top ten clonotypes cover around 1.7% of the sample. The sequenced material came from naive CD8+ T cells from PBMCs. Interpreted using the paper, the cell subset or site label stands for: CD45RA+CCR7+. All receptors come from a man between 18 and 29 years old in good health. Some clones in this sample may be carry-over from other donors' samples.

The chain is built from TRBV27 and TRBJ2-7; D might be TRBD1 (5 bases). Germline V CDR1 and CDR2: MNHEY, SMNVEV (reference sequence). The V end was cut by 6 bases, the J end by 5 bases, with 14 bases between. The CDR3 runs to 13 residues. The chain's CDR3 is CASSQGVVNEQYF. CDR3 nucleotides: TGTGCCAGCAGCCAAGGGGTCGTTAACGAGCAGTACTTC.

The V call is TRBV6-5, the J call TRBJ1-2; D is uncertain. From germline, CDR1 is MNHEY and CDR2 SVGAGI. V lost 0 bases and J 8 bases, leaving 10 bases between the germline ends. CDR3 length: 13 amino acids. CDR3 amino acids: CASSYSGMGGYTF. CDR3 in DNA: TGTGCCAGCAGTTACTCAGGGATGGGAGGCTACACCTTC.

The chain joins TRBV7-7 to TRBJ1-1; D remains unclear. CDR1 and CDR2 (germline): SSHAT, FNYEAQ (reference sequence). The length of the CDR3 is 14 residues. V lost 5 bases and J 1 base, leaving 11 bases between the germline ends. In nucleotides, the CDR3 is TGTGCCAGCAGCCCCTGGACGGGGAACACTGAAGCTTTCTTT. This sequence encodes CASSPWTGNTEAFF.

For the CDR3, the DNA is TGTGCCAGCACGACAGGGAACACTGAAGCTTTCTTT. Translated: CASTTGNTEAFF. This sequence joins TRBV13 and TRBJ1-1, with D possibly TRBD1 on 6 matching bases. Germline V gives CDR1 PRHDT, CDR2 FYEKMQ (reference sequence). V gave up 7 bases and J gave up 1 base, with 7 bases separating them. The CDR3 spans 12 residues.

The chain carries TRBV7-3 and TRBJ2-7; D perhaps matches TRBD2 (5 bases). This CDR3 region has 14 residues. V gave up 0 bases and J gave up 7 bases, with 13 bases separating them. The V gene's germline CDR1 is SGHTA and CDR2 FQGTGA. The CDR3 DNA sequence: TGTGCCAGCAGCTTAACCCCGAGACCGGGGGAGCAGTACTTC. It translates to CASSLTPRPGEQYF.

This clone was detected only once. The V and J genes are TRBV4-1 and TRBJ2-2; TRBD2 aligns across 7 bases. Unmatched junction bases numbered 7, after V lost 3 bases and J lost 6 bases. Germline V gene lookup returns CDR1 MGHRA and CDR2 YSYEKL. This CDR3 has 15 residues. For the CDR3, the DNA is TGCGCCAGCAGCCAGGGGGAGGGAACCGCCGGGGAGCTGTTTTTT. Amino acids: CASSQGEGTAGELFF.

The chain has TRBV7-9 and TRBJ2-3, with 8 nucleotides matching TRBD2. V lost 4 bases and J lost 6; bases outside the gene matches: 6. This CDR3 region has 14 residues. Looked up from germline, CDR1 is SEHNR and CDR2 is FQNEAQ (reference sequence). The CDR3 sequence: CASSSPGGPDTQYF. For the CDR3, the DNA is TGTGCCAGCAGCTCGCCGGGAGGGCCTGATACGCAGTATTTT.

For this clone: The identical CDR3 is also encoded by other nucleotide sequences in the sample. The V call is TRBV28, the J call TRBJ1-5; TRBD1 might be the D (5 bases). This CDR3 is 14 amino acids long. Germline CDR1 reads MDHEN; CDR2 reads SYDVKM. V was shortened by 1 base and J by 6 bases, with 10 bases between the two germline ends. For the CDR3, the DNA is TGTGCCAGCAGTTTATATGGGGCCAGTCAGCCCCAGCATTTT. This codes for CASSLYGASQPQHF. The full variable domain, its missing parts supplied by reference TRBV28 and TRBJ1-5, is DVKVTQSSRYLVKRTGEKVFLECVQDMDHENMFWYRQDPGLGLRLIYFSYDVKMKEKGDIPEGYSVSREKKERFSLILESASTNQTSMYLCASSLYGASQPQHFGDGTRLSIL.

V and J are TRBV5-6 and TRBJ2-1; 7 nucleotides agree with TRBD2. This CDR3 comprises 16 residues. Germline assignment: CDR1 SGHDT and CDR2 YYEEEE. V was pared by 0 bases and J by 1 base, with 4 bases of the junction left unmatched. The CDR3 protein is CASSLVREGSYNEQFF. The CDR3 bases are TGTGCCAGCAGCTTGGTCAGGGAGGGTTCCTACAATGAGCAGTTCTTC.

The J gene is TRBJ1-2, the V gene TRBV28, with D possibly matching TRBD1 (6 bases). Trimming took 3 bases from V and 1 from J, leaving 18 bases between them. Germline CDR1 MDHEN, CDR2 SYDVKM. CDR3 length equals 17 residues. Here the CDR3 DNA reads TGTGCCAGCAGTTTTGCGTCTGGGACACCCTTTAACTATGGCTACACCTTC. This sequence encodes CASSFASGTPFNYGYTF.

The chain joins TRBV2 to TRBJ1-2; unclear D gene. The length of the CDR3 is 14 residues. V shed 0 bases and J shed 3 bases, with 8 bases lying between them. Looked up from germline, CDR1 is SNHLY and CDR2 is FYNNEI. The CDR3 DNA is TGTGCCAGCAGTGAAGCTTGGGCGGACTATGGCTACACCTTC. Protein sequence: CASSEAWADYGYTF.

In the case of this clone: The sample carries other DNA sequences with the same CDR3. V usage is TRBV27 and J usage is TRBJ2-1; possibly TRBD1 for D (5 bases). Trimming removed 2 bases at V and 1 base at J, with 9 bases between. The CDR3 is made up of 15 amino acids. Germline CDR1 and CDR2: MNHEY and SMNVEV (reference sequence). CDR3 nucleotide sequence: TGTGCCAGCAGTTTAAGACAGCCTTCCTACAATGAGCAGTTCTTC. It translates to CASSLRQPSYNEQFF.

This rearrangement joins TRBV19 to TRBJ2-1, with TRBD2 matching over 11 bases. Germline V CDR1 and CDR2: LNHDA, SQIVND (reference sequence). The V gene end was trimmed by 7 bases and the J gene end by 3 bases; junction bases not matched to a gene: 5. The CDR3 totals 15 residues. The CDR3 protein is CASTLTSGSYNEQFF. CDR3 nucleotide sequence: TGTGCCAGTACCCTAACTAGCGGGAGCTACAATGAGCAGTTCTTC.

The chain carries TRBV9 and TRBJ2-3; possibly TRBD1 for D (5 bases). Trimming took off 4 bases at V and 1 base at J, with 10 bases between the two ends. CDR3 size: 14 residues. Germline lookup yields CDR1 SGDLS and CDR2 YYNGEE. CDR3 coding DNA: TGTGCCAGCAGCAACCGACAGCGCACAGATACGCAGTATTTT. Translated, it gives CASSNRQRTDTQYF.

The V gene is TRBV4-2, the J gene TRBJ2-7; TRBD2 is a possible D gene (5 bases). The CDR3 has 15 residues. The germline V gene has CDR1 LGHNA and CDR2 YNFKEQ. V lost 0 bases and J 2 bases, leaving 11 bases between the germline ends. The CDR3 DNA sequence: TGTGCCAGCAGCCAAGAAGGAGACTATCCCTACGAGCAGTACTTC. As protein: CASSQEGDYPYEQYF.

V is TRBV7-9 and J is TRBJ1-5, with D possibly being TRBD1 (5 bases). This CDR3 has 12 residues. Trimming cost V 2 bases and J 13 bases, with 12 bases left between them. Germline CDR1 reads SEHNR; CDR2 reads FQNEAQ (reference sequence). The CDR3: CASSLFQGSQHF. In DNA, the CDR3 is TGTGCCAGCAGCTTATTTCAGGGTTCGCAGCATTTT.

This clone appeared a single time. The chain recombines TRBV6-5 with TRBJ2-3, with D hard to call. Germline assignment: CDR1 MNHEY and CDR2 SVGAGI. The CDR3 spans 15 residues. Trimming cost V 6 bases and J 2 bases, with 15 bases left between them. This CDR3 reads CASSKGPAYTDTQYF. For the CDR3, the DNA is TGTGCCAGCAGCAAAGGGCCCGCTTACACAGATACGCAGTATTTT.

The chain is built from TRBV19 and TRBJ2-3; 9 positions agree with TRBD1. The CDR3 has 15 residues. Per germline, CDR1 LNHDA and CDR2 SQIVND (reference sequence). V dropped 5 bases and J dropped 5; count of bases not matched to a gene: 8. The CDR3 DNA follows: TGTGCCAGTAGTGTAAGGACAGGGGAAAAAGATACGCAGTATTTT. Translation: CASSVRTGEKDTQYF.

The rearrangement links TRBV4-2 to TRBJ2-1; no clear D gene. V was shortened by 0 bases and J by 4 bases, with 13 bases between the two germline ends. CDR1 is LGHNA, CDR2 YNFKEQ, per germline. The CDR3 consists of 16 residues. The CDR3 loop is CASSQERAKGYNEQFF. CDR3 bases: TGTGCCAGCAGCCAAGAAAGGGCGAAGGGTTACAATGAGCAGTTCTTC.

The genes are TRBV30 and TRBJ2-1, with a possible D match to TRBD2 (6 bases). The germline V gene has CDR1 GTSNPN and CDR2 SVGIG (reference sequence). V was shortened by 4 bases and J by 0 bases, with 10 bases between the two germline ends. CDR3 length: 14 amino acids. The CDR3 sequence: CAWKGLSSYNEQFF. DNA for the CDR3: TGTGCCTGGAAAGGACTAAGCTCCTACAATGAGCAGTTCTTC.

Note on this clone: This sample also contains other DNA sequences that code for the same CDR3. The V and J genes are TRBV6-6 and TRBJ2-1; D is uncertain. The CDR3 covers 13 residues. V was pared by 0 bases and J by 6 bases, with 6 bases between. Germline assignment: CDR1 MNHNY and CDR2 SVGAGI (reference sequence). The CDR3 loop reads CASSYSWGNEQFF. The CDR3 coding sequence is TGTGCCAGCAGTTACTCGTGGGGCAATGAGCAGTTCTTC.

The gene calls are TRBV7-2 and TRBJ2-3; 12 bases map to TRBD2. The CDR3 length is 18 residues. Trimming took 1 base from V and 4 from J; bases not matched to a gene: 9. Germline CDR1 and CDR2: SGHTA and FQGNSA. The CDR3 coding sequence is TGTGCCAGCAGCTTAGTGACTAGCGGGAGCCCGCGGCCAGATACGCAGTATTTT. Translation: CASSLVTSGSPRPDTQYF.

The V and J genes are TRBV10-3 and TRBJ2-2; D call uncertain. Deletions cut 6 bases from V and 5 bases from J, with 19 bases between. CDR1 and CDR2 from the germline V gene are ENHRY and SYGVKD. This CDR3 spans 16 amino acids. The CDR3 sequence is CAIRPVPATTTGELFF. The CDR3 region has the DNA TGTGCCATCAGACCCGTACCGGCCACTACAACCGGGGAGCTGTTTTTT.

The V and J genes are TRBV27 and TRBJ2-1; TRBD2 matches 7 bases. V was clipped by 5 bases and J by 4 bases; unmatched bases: 5. CDR1 and CDR2 (germline): MNHEY, SMNVEV (reference sequence). The CDR3 consists of 14 residues. This CDR3 is CASSPLGGYNEQFF. Here the CDR3 DNA reads TGTGCCAGCAGTCCCCTCGGGGGGTACAATGAGCAGTTCTTC.

The V gene is TRBV11-2, the J gene TRBJ2-7; TRBD1 aligns across 7 bases. This CDR3 has 14 amino acids. Trimming cost V 6 bases and J 3 bases; bases outside gene matches: 8. Germline V lookup: CDR1 SGHAT, CDR2 FQNNGV. Here the CDR3 reads CASSSGTDFYEQYF. CDR3 bases: TGTGCCAGCAGTTCCGGGACAGACTTCTACGAGCAGTACTTC.

The V gene is TRBV5-1, the J gene TRBJ2-1, with TRBD2 matching 12 bases. From germline, CDR1 is SGHRS and CDR2 YFSETQ. V lost 4 bases to trimming and J lost 9 bases; unmatched junction nucleotides: 11. The CDR3 has 16 residues. The CDR3 here is CASSPRLAGELGEQFF. The CDR3, as DNA: TGCGCCAGCAGCCCCAGACTAGCGGGAGAATTAGGTGAGCAGTTCTTC.